This T cell receptor beta chain comes out of a study of beta chain features in type 1 diabetes. Notes on the study in general: Patients with Type 1 diabetes showed moderately but significantly shorter TCRB CDR3s in all four CD4+ subsets.

Expressed TCRB transcripts were sequenced after all isolated RNA was converted to cDNA. Sequencing used immunoSEQ multiplex PCR; TCRdb keeps in-frame clones, though not all of them. Of about 270,000 clones listed, 13% to 15% are singletons. About this clone itself: What it binds is unknown.

This CDR3 region has 13 residues. Germline V CDR1 and CDR2: MGHRA, YSYEKL. The ends lost 4 bases at V and 6 bases at J; junction bases unmatched: 3. This receptor was taken from a man aged 30 to 45 with type 1 diabetes. This chain joins TRBV4-1 and TRBJ1-5; 7 nucleotides line up with TRBD1. Sample: naive CD4+ T cells from blood. The CDR3 protein is CASSPTGFQPQHF. The CDR3 DNA sequence: TGCGCCAGCAGCCCGACAGGGTTTCAGCCCCAGCATTTT.